This record concerns one TCR beta chain sequence. The data were obtained in a study of T cell responses to AZD1222 COVID-19 vaccine. CDR3 size: 13 residues. Deletions cut 3 bases from V and 3 bases from J, with 8 bases between. Per the germline V gene, CDR1 is KGHSH and CDR2 is LQKENI. Assay: immunoSEQ multiplex PCR; the TCRdb copy retains only in-frame clones and omits some. This table holds roughly 120,000 clones, approximately 88% found once. The specimen comprised peripheral blood, sampled on day 0 of AZD1222 vaccination. The source is an adult in good health. This sequence joins TRBV18 and TRBJ1-2; D unclear. CDR3 residues: CASSPGWDYGYTF. The CDR3 DNA follows: TGTGCCAGCTCACCGGGTTGGGACTATGGCTACACCTTC.